These 3 T cell receptor beta chains were all obtained from the same sample, sequenced in a study of coeliac disease. Study findings and constraints: Control samples showed higher TRB and TRG clonality than intraepithelial and lamina propria samples in active celiac disease.

Which antigens these TCRs recognize remains unknown. TCRdb's copy holds only in-frame clones and misses some; the assay was immunoSEQ multiplex PCR. The table has around 4,100 clones, about three fifths seen once. Specimen: intraepithelial lymphocytes from the gut. The receptors derive from a woman younger than 30 with active celiac disease.

This sequence joins TRBV15 and TRBJ2-4; D gene ambiguous. CDR3 size: 17 residues. The V gene lost 0 bases and the J gene lost 2 bases, with 14 bases spanning the gap. Germline CDR1 reads LNHNV; CDR2 reads YYDKDF (reference sequence). The CDR3 DNA reads TGTGCCACCAGCAGAGAAAAGGTAGAACAGACCAAAAACATTCAGTACTTC. Amino acid sequence: CATSREKVEQTKNIQYF. The complete variable domain, with remaining parts taken from reference TRBV15 and TRBJ2-4, reads DAMVIQNPRYQVTQFGKPVTLSCSQTLNHNVMYWYQQKSSQAPKLLFHYYDKDFNNEADTPDNFQSRRPNTSFCFLDIRSPGLGDTAMYLCATSREKVEQTKNIQYFGAGTRLSVL.

The V and J genes are TRBV5-1 and TRBJ2-7; D is unclear. Trimming pared 1 base from V and 0 bases from J, leaving 8 bases between. Germline-derived CDR1 and CDR2 are SGHRS and YFSETQ. The CDR3 is made up of 14 amino acids. The CDR3 reads CASSLFYGSYEQYF. CDR3 DNA: TGCGCCAGCAGCTTGTTTTACGGCTCCTACGAGCAGTACTTC. Full variable domain (outside the CDR3, taken from reference TRBV5-1 and TRBJ2-7): KAGVTQTPRYLIKTRGQQVTLSCSPISGHRSVSWYQQTPGQGLQFLFEYFSETQRNKGNFPGRFSGRQFSNSRSEMNVSTLELGDSALYLCASSLFYGSYEQYFGPGTRLTVT.

This rearrangement joins TRBV6-5 to TRBJ2-1; TRBD1 might be the D (7 bases). The CDR3 runs to 16 residues. Germline CDR1 MNHEY, CDR2 SVGAGI. V lost 2 bases, J lost 6 bases, and 17 bases lay in between. In nucleotides, the CDR3 is TGTGCCAGCAGTTACGATCAGGGGGGCAATTTCAATGAGCAGTTCTTC. Amino acid sequence: CASSYDQGGNFNEQFF.